Below are 19 T cell receptor beta chains sequenced from a single sample in a study of blood T cell repertoires in COVID-19. Sequenced by immunoSEQ multiplex PCR; TCRdb stores in-frame clones only, minus some. The sample includes about 75,000 clones, about four fifths of them seen just once. The source material was peripheral blood. The source is a woman aged 80 or over with active or convalescent COVID-19.

In this sample, this clone turned up a few times. J is TRBJ2-4 and V is TRBV7-8; D might be TRBD2 (7 bases). V was pared by 0 bases and J by 0 bases, with 21 bases between. The germline CDR1 and CDR2 sequences are SGHVS and FQNEAQ. CDR3 size: 20 residues. As DNA, the CDR3 is TGTGCCAGCAGCTTAGCGCGCGGGGGCAGGACGGAACTAGCCAAAAACATTCAGTACTTC. This gives the protein CASSLARGGRTELAKNIQYF. Using reference TRBV7-8 and TRBJ2-4 for the parts outside the CDR3, the full variable domain is GAGVSQSPRYKVAKRGQDVALRCDPISGHVSLFWYQQALGQGPEFLTYFQNEAQLDKSGLPSDRFFAERPEGSVSTLKIQRTQQEDSAVYLCASSLARGGRTELAKNIQYFGAGTRLSVL.

This clone occurred a few times. The V call is TRBV19, the J call TRBJ1-4, with D possibly matching TRBD1 (5 bases). Trimming took off 5 bases at V and 0 bases at J, with 10 bases between the two ends. The CDR3 length is 15 residues. Germline CDR1 LNHDA, CDR2 SQIVND (reference sequence). The chain's CDR3 is CASSETDSTNEKLFF. CDR3 DNA sequence: TGTGCCAGTAGTGAGACAGATTCAACTAATGAAAAACTGTTTTTT. Full variable domain (outside the CDR3, taken from reference TRBV19 and TRBJ1-4): DGGITQSPKYLFRKEGQNVTLSCEQNLNHDAMYWYRQDPGQGLRLIYYSQIVNDFQKGDIAEGYSVSREKKESFPLTVTSAQKNPTAFYLCASSETDSTNEKLFFGSGTQLSVL.

The rearrangement uses TRBV4-3 and TRBJ2-7, with D perhaps matching TRBD2 (5 bases). The CDR3 has 15 amino acids. Looked up from germline, CDR1 is LGHNA and CDR2 is YSLEER. Trimming left V 4 bases short and J 3 bases short, with 16 bases between. The CDR3 sequence is CASSPSVSGSYEQYF. The DNA of the CDR3 is TGCGCCAGCAGCCCCTCTGTGTCGGGGAGCTACGAGCAGTACTTC.

This chain joins TRBV19 and TRBJ1-5; the match to TRBD1 covers 8 bases. The CDR3 length is 14 residues. J was trimmed by 6 bases and V by 3 bases; bases with no gene match: 4. The germline V gene encodes CDR1 LNHDA and CDR2 SQIVND (reference sequence). The CDR3 nucleotides are TGTGCCAGTAGTATTGGGACAGGAGGTCAGCCCCAGCATTTT. It specifies CASSIGTGGQPQHF.

The CDR3 region is CASRRDRGSNQPQHF. The CDR3 DNA is TGTGCCAGCAGACGAGACAGGGGGAGCAATCAGCCCCAGCATTTT. This chain links TRBV7-2 with TRBJ1-5; TRBD1 matches at 9 bases. The CDR3 is 15 amino acids. The V and J ends lost 6 bases and 1 base, in that order; junction bases with no gene match: 4. Germline CDR1 reads SGHTA; CDR2 reads FQGNSA.

The chain uses TRBV24-1 and TRBJ2-5, with 8 bases fitting TRBD1. V was pared by 5 bases and J by 5 bases, with 6 bases of the junction left unmatched. The germline gives CDR1 KGHDR, CDR2 SFDVKD. The CDR3 contains 14 residues. The CDR3 region has the DNA TGTGCCACCAGTGCCCAGGGGGCGGGGGAGACCCAGTACTTC. Translation: CATSAQGAGETQYF.

The gene calls are TRBV6-5 and TRBJ1-5; D is unclear. CDR3 size: 14 residues. Germline CDR1 reads MNHEY; CDR2 reads SVGAGI. The germline V and J ends were trimmed by 5 bases and 0 bases, with 8 bases remaining between them. For the CDR3, the DNA is TGTGCCAGCAGTCCACATAATAGCAATCAGCCCCAGCATTTT. Translating gives CASSPHNSNQPQHF.

The chain is built from TRBV4-2 and TRBJ1-2; no clear D gene. Trimming took 0 bases from V and 8 from J, leaving 10 bases between them. The CDR3 sequence is 13 residues long. Per germline, CDR1 LGHNA and CDR2 YNFKEQ. CDR3 DNA sequence: TGTGCCAGCAGCCAAGATCACGGTTACGGCTACACCTTC. This encodes CASSQDHGYGYTF.

This chain links TRBV4-3 with TRBJ1-1, with 7 bases fitting TRBD1. Germline V lookup: CDR1 LGHNA, CDR2 YSLEER. This CDR3 is 13 amino acids long. With V trimmed by 0 bases and J by 6 bases, 1 base remained unmatched. As DNA, the CDR3 is TGCGCCAGCAGCCAAGATGGGACAGCTGAAGCTTTCTTT. Residues: CASSQDGTAEAFF.

The chain links TRBV18 to TRBJ2-4; 12 bases fit TRBD2. CDR3 length equals 16 residues. Germline CDR1 KGHSH, CDR2 LQKENI. With V trimmed by 6 bases and J by 3 bases, 6 bases remained unmatched. In DNA, the CDR3 is TGTGCCAGCTCCCATTGGACTAGCGGGAACAAAAACATTCAGTACTTC. Translating gives CASSHWTSGNKNIQYF.

In its sample, this clone was seen a few times. This chain joins TRBV29-1 and TRBJ1-1, with D maybe TRBD1 (5 bases). The CDR3 loop spans 13 amino acids. V lost 1 base, J lost 2 bases, and 8 bases lay in between. Germline CDR1 and CDR2: SQVTM and ANQGSEA. Here the CDR3 DNA reads TGCAGCGTTGAAGGGCAGGGTAACACTGAAGCTTTCTTT. It is translated as CSVEGQGNTEAFF.

The chain recombines TRBV5-4 with TRBJ2-5, with D possibly TRBD2 on 5 matching bases. V was cut by 4 bases and J by 0 bases, with 10 bases left in between. Germline V gene lookup returns CDR1 SGHNT and CDR2 YYREEE (reference sequence). The CDR3 runs to 14 residues. The CDR3 region has the DNA TGTGCCAGCAGCCTGGACTCTTACCAAGAGACCCAGTACTTC. It specifies CASSLDSYQETQYF. The full variable domain, completed using reference TRBV5-4 and TRBJ2-5, is ETGVTQSPTHLIKTRGQQVTLRCSSQSGHNTVSWYQQALGQGPQFIFQYYREEENGRGNFPPRFSGLQFPNYSSELNVNALELDDSALYLCASSLDSYQETQYFGPGTRLLVL.

For the CDR3, the DNA is TGCGCCAGCAGTCACTTGAAGGGAGAGTCAGGGGCCAACGTCCTGACTTTC. It translates to CASSHLKGESGANVLTF. The rearrangement uses TRBV23-1 and TRBJ2-6, with D possibly being TRBD2 (5 bases). TRBV23-1 is an ORF, and what it does is uncertain. V dropped 3 bases and J dropped 4 bases, with 16 bases sitting between them. The CDR3 covers 17 residues.

The rearrangement uses TRBV27 and TRBJ2-3; 9 bases line up with TRBD1. The CDR3 consists of 16 residues. V gave up 4 bases and J gave up 3 bases; unmatched junction bases: 8. Germline CDR1 and CDR2: MNHEY and SMNVEV (reference sequence). The CDR3 reads CASSSGTGRRTDTQYF. For the CDR3, the DNA is TGTGCCAGCAGTTCCGGGACAGGGAGGAGAACAGATACGCAGTATTTT.

The V gene is TRBV28, the J gene TRBJ2-6; the match to TRBD1 covers 9 bases. Trimming at V came to 6 bases and at J to 2 bases, leaving 17 bases not matched to a gene. This CDR3 is 20 amino acids long. Germline values: CDR1 MDHEN, CDR2 SYDVKM. In DNA form, the CDR3 reads TGTGCCAGCAGCCCCCCAGGACAGGGGTGGTATCAGACTGGGGCCAACGTCCTGACTTTC. It codes for CASSPPGQGWYQTGANVLTF.

This clone showed up many times. The genes are TRBV5-1 and TRBJ1-5; 7 bases map to TRBD1. The CDR3 runs 15 residues. The J segment lost 2 bases and the V segment lost 4 bases, leaving 6 bases of the junction unmatched. Germline V lookup: CDR1 SGHRS, CDR2 YFSETQ. The CDR3 spells CASSRDRVGNQPQHF. As DNA, the CDR3 is TGCGCCAGCAGCAGAGACAGGGTCGGCAATCAGCCCCAGCATTTT.

The chain combines TRBV5-4 with TRBJ2-2; 7 bases map to TRBD1. Trimming took 1 base from V and 5 from J; bases not matched to a gene: 11. Germline CDR1 and CDR2: SGHNT and YYREEE (reference sequence). The CDR3 spans 17 residues. The CDR3, as DNA: TGTGCCAGCAGCTTGAGCAGGCAGGGGGTAGGAACCGGGGAGCTGTTTTTT. It yields the protein CASSLSRQGVGTGELFF.

The J gene is TRBJ2-3, the V gene TRBV24-1; possible D gene TRBD2, 6 bases. This CDR3 region has 14 residues. Germline V gives CDR1 KGHDR, CDR2 SFDVKD. Trimming cost V 2 bases and J 6 bases, with 11 bases left between them. The CDR3 is CATSDWDFPDTQYF. In nucleotides, the CDR3 is TGTGCCACCAGTGATTGGGACTTTCCGGATACGCAGTATTTT.

This clone is a singleton in its sample. The chain links TRBV7-2 to TRBJ2-1, with 8 bases aligning to TRBD1. From germline, CDR1 is SGHTA and CDR2 FQGNSA. The ends lost 2 bases at V and 9 bases at J; junction bases unmatched: 18. The CDR3 runs 18 residues. CDR3 DNA sequence: TGTGCCAGCAGCTTAAGATGGACAGGGAGGCTTAATCACGCTGAGCAGTTCTTC. Translating gives CASSLRWTGRLNHAEQFF.